This T cell receptor (beta chain) derives from a study of blood T cells in healthy people across ages. Sample-barcoded 5' priming and a J-beta primer mix drove a second PCR of 7 to 11 cycles. Each cDNA was tagged by a template-switch adaptor containing 12 random nucleotides. MiXCR, run by TCRdb on the 5' RACE reads, gives a single entry per CDR3 protein. The sample consists of roughly 720,000 distinct CDR3 sequences, about 53% of them appearing once. The CDR3 loop spans 15 amino acids. Trimming left V 1 base short and J 2 bases short, with 15 bases between. In germline, CDR1 is DFQATT, CDR2 SNEGSKA (reference sequence).

Sequencing input: blood. The TCR was taken from a man older than 75 in good health. J is TRBJ2-7 and V is TRBV20-1, with D tentatively TRBD1 or TRBD2 (5 bases each). CDR3 loop: CSARATPGTPYEQYF. CDR3 nucleotide sequence: TGCAGTGCTAGAGCCACCCCCGGGACGCCCTACGAGCAGTACTTC.